The entry below gives a single TCR beta chain sequence along with its context. Its antigen is unidentified. This entry belongs to a study of T cell repertoires in cytomegalovirus infection. Germline CDR1 and CDR2: MNHEY and SVGEGT. With 5 bases removed from V and 2 bases from J, the gap between germline ends came to 12 bases. The CDR3 has 14 residues. TCRdb used MiXCR to reprocess the reads, holding one entry per CDR3 protein. Of approximately 110,000 distinct CDR3 sequences detected, roughly 32% appear once; the ten largest clones hold roughly 58%. The V gene is TRBV6-2 or TRBV6-3, the J gene TRBJ2-5, with D possibly called TRBD1 or TRBD2 (6 bases each). The sample consisted of CD8+ T cells from cultured PBMCs, taken from culture after CMV antigen stimulation. This receptor was identified in a human donor in good health (CMV status not recorded). Some clones in this sample may be carry-over from other donors' samples. The CDR3 loop is CASSRRGVQETQYF. In DNA, the CDR3 is TGTGCCAGCAGTCGGAGGGGGGTACAAGAGACCCAGTACTTC.